Listed below are T cell receptor beta chains from one sample, sequenced in a study of regulatory T cells in long-lasting Graves disease. TCRdb called the multiplex PCR reads again in MiXCR, with one record for every CDR3 protein. The sample has about 320,000 distinct CDR3 sequences, over 15% seen once. The sequencing used peripheral blood mononuclear cells (PBMCs), collected at new diagnosis, from a patient treated with antithyroid drugs. These receptors came from a female donor with Graves disease. Each CDR3 is given with its conserved first and last residue. The D gene is left open where the match is weak. The listing skips clone size in some rows; elsewhere it reads once, few, many or a size class.

d_gene: TRBD1; j_gene: TRBJ2-7; v_gene: TRBV12-5; abundance: many; CDR3nt: TGTGCTAGTGGTTTGGTACTTGGGACAGGGGTTAACGAGCAGTACTTC; CDR3aa: CASGLVLGTGVNEQYF
d_gene: .; j_gene: TRBJ2-5; v_gene: TRBV28; abundance: many; CDR3nt: TGTGCCAGCAGTTTATCACGGGACATGGACGAAGAGACCCAGTACTTC; CDR3aa: CASSLSRDMDEETQYF
d_gene: .; j_gene: TRBJ2-7; v_gene: TRBV28; abundance: .; CDR3nt: TGTGCCAGCAGTTCTCCCTGGCAGGGTTCCTCCTACGAGCAGTACTTC; CDR3aa: CASSSPWQGSSYEQYF
d_gene: TRBD1; j_gene: TRBJ2-3; v_gene: TRBV2; abundance: many; CDR3nt: TGTGCCAGCAGTGTCACAGGGGGCGCAAATACGCAGTATTTT; CDR3aa: CASSVTGGANTQYF
d_gene: TRBD1; j_gene: TRBJ2-2; v_gene: TRBV28; abundance: few; CDR3nt: TGTGCCAGCAGCTTGCAGGGGGCGGGCACCGAGGAGCTGTTTTTT; CDR3aa: CASSLQGAGTEELFF
d_gene: .; j_gene: TRBJ2-3; v_gene: TRBV19; abundance: many; CDR3nt: TGTGCCAGCAGCATTGGGCTAGCCGATACGCAGTATTTT; CDR3aa: CASSIGLADTQYF
d_gene: .; j_gene: TRBJ1-2; v_gene: TRBV2; abundance: many; CDR3nt: TGTGCCAGCTCTAAACCTAACTATGGCTACACCTTC; CDR3aa: CASSKPNYGYTF
d_gene: .; j_gene: TRBJ1-5; v_gene: TRBV12-3/TRBV12-4; abundance: .; CDR3nt: TGTGCCAGCAGTGACAGGTTCCAGCCCCAGCATTTT; CDR3aa: CASSDRFQPQHF
d_gene: TRBD2; j_gene: TRBJ2-1; v_gene: TRBV7-2; abundance: many; CDR3nt: TGTGCCAGCAGCTCATCAACGGGACTAGCGAACAATGAGCAGTTCTTC; CDR3aa: CASSSSTGLANNEQFF
d_gene: .; j_gene: TRBJ2-7; v_gene: TRBV10-3; abundance: few; CDR3nt: TGTGCCATCAGCCCTCCGGGGGATCAGGGGGGGCAGTACTTC; CDR3aa: CAISPPGDQGGQYF
d_gene: TRBD2; j_gene: TRBJ2-2; v_gene: TRBV9; abundance: many; CDR3nt: TGTGCCAGCAGCGTCCCAATAAACCCGATAGCGGGCGATACCGGGGAGCTGTTTTTT; CDR3aa: CASSVPINPIAGDTGELFF
d_gene: .; j_gene: TRBJ2-3; v_gene: TRBV7-7; abundance: .; CDR3nt: TGTGCCAGCAGCCCCAGCGGGCGCGCAGATACGCAGTATTTT; CDR3aa: CASSPSGRADTQYF
d_gene: .; j_gene: TRBJ1-4; v_gene: TRBV12-3/TRBV12-4; abundance: .; CDR3nt: TGTGCCAGCAGCCCTAAAGAGCGACTTGAAAAACTGTTTTTT; CDR3aa: CASSPKERLEKLFF
d_gene: .; j_gene: TRBJ2-1; v_gene: TRBV10-1; abundance: many; CDR3nt: TGCGCCAGCAGTGAAGGGGGAGGCTCCTACAATGAGCAGTTCTTC; CDR3aa: CASSEGGGSYNEQFF
d_gene: TRBD2; j_gene: TRBJ2-5; v_gene: TRBV7-9; abundance: many; CDR3nt: TGTGCCAGCAGCCCTAAGACTAGCGGGATTGAGACCCAGTACTTC; CDR3aa: CASSPKTSGIETQYF
d_gene: TRBD1; j_gene: TRBJ1-2; v_gene: TRBV6-1; abundance: many; CDR3nt: TGTGCCAGCAACAGGGACAGGAACTATGGCTACACCTTC; CDR3aa: CASNRDRNYGYTF
d_gene: .; j_gene: TRBJ2-2; v_gene: TRBV12-3/TRBV12-4; abundance: many; CDR3nt: TGTGCCAGCAGCCGAGAGAATAGCGGAGGAACCGGGGAGCTGTTTTTT; CDR3aa: CASSRENSGGTGELFF
d_gene: .; j_gene: TRBJ1-1; v_gene: TRBV28; abundance: many; CDR3nt: TGTGCCAGCACCGCGTCCGGCGGAGCTTTCTTT; CDR3aa: CASTASGGAFF
d_gene: .; j_gene: TRBJ2-2; v_gene: TRBV7-8; abundance: few; CDR3nt: TGTGCCAGCAGCTATACTAGCTCCGGCGGGGAGCTGTTTTTT; CDR3aa: CASSYTSSGGELFF
d_gene: .; j_gene: TRBJ2-7; v_gene: TRBV5-1; abundance: .; CDR3nt: TGCGCCAGCAGCTTCGGGATTTCCCTCGAGCAGTACTTC; CDR3aa: CASSFGISLEQYF
d_gene: TRBD2; j_gene: TRBJ2-7; v_gene: TRBV28; abundance: many; CDR3nt: TGTGCCCGCAACCCTAGCGGGAGGCCTCTTCAAGGCGAGCAGTACTTC; CDR3aa: CARNPSGRPLQGEQYF
d_gene: TRBD2; j_gene: TRBJ2-7; v_gene: TRBV2; abundance: once; CDR3nt: TGTGCCAGCAGTTCCCCCAGTAGGACTAGCGGGAGTCCCCTCTACGAGCAGTACTTC; CDR3aa: CASSSPSRTSGSPLYEQYF
d_gene: .; j_gene: TRBJ2-3; v_gene: TRBV15; abundance: few; CDR3nt: TGTGCCACGGAGGCCCCGGCCACAGATACGCAGTATTTT; CDR3aa: CATEAPATDTQYF
d_gene: .; j_gene: TRBJ2-7; v_gene: TRBV3-1; abundance: many; CDR3nt: TGTGCCAGCAGCCGCTCCGAACTCTACGAGCAGTACTTC; CDR3aa: CASSRSELYEQYF
d_gene: .; j_gene: TRBJ1-1; v_gene: TRBV4-2; abundance: .; CDR3nt: TGTGCCAGCAGCCAAGATAGGAAGGCGATGAACACTGAAGCTTTCTTT; CDR3aa: CASSQDRKAMNTEAFF
d_gene: .; j_gene: TRBJ1-5; v_gene: TRBV6-2/TRBV6-3; abundance: many; CDR3nt: TGTGCCAGCAAGGGGGAAAAGGGTAGGATTGGCAATCAGCCCCAGCATTTT; CDR3aa: CASKGEKGRIGNQPQHF
d_gene: TRBD2; j_gene: TRBJ2-7; v_gene: TRBV7-2; abundance: many; CDR3nt: TGTGCCAGCAGCTTAGTGGTTCAGCGGGACTCCCAAGGCGAGCAGTACTTC; CDR3aa: CASSLVVQRDSQGEQYF
d_gene: .; j_gene: TRBJ1-2; v_gene: TRBV20-1; abundance: many; CDR3nt: TGCAGTGCGCCCCAGGGGTGGGGAAACTATGGCTACACCTTC; CDR3aa: CSAPQGWGNYGYTF
d_gene: TRBD1; j_gene: TRBJ2-3; v_gene: TRBV18; abundance: many; CDR3nt: TGTGCCAGCTCACCACCAGGGGGCATAACAGATACGCAGTATTTT; CDR3aa: CASSPPGGITDTQYF
d_gene: TRBD1; j_gene: TRBJ2-5; v_gene: TRBV4-2; abundance: .; CDR3nt: TGTGCCAGCAGCCAAGATAGGGGGACAGGGGGCGAGACCCAGTACTTC; CDR3aa: CASSQDRGTGGETQYF
d_gene: .; j_gene: TRBJ2-4; v_gene: TRBV3-1; abundance: .; CDR3nt: TGTGCCAGCAGTTACCTCCGGACCCGCATTCAGTACTTC; CDR3aa: CASSYLRTRIQYF
d_gene: .; j_gene: TRBJ2-3; v_gene: TRBV6-2/TRBV6-3; abundance: .; CDR3nt: TGTGCCAGCAGTTACGGTCCAAGCACGGATACGCAGTATTTT; CDR3aa: CASSYGPSTDTQYF
d_gene: .; j_gene: TRBJ2-2; v_gene: TRBV7-9; abundance: few; CDR3nt: TGTGCCAGCAGCTTAGGAACGATTTCGAGGGAGCTGTTTTTT; CDR3aa: CASSLGTISRELFF
d_gene: TRBD2; j_gene: TRBJ2-5; v_gene: TRBV6-1; abundance: .; CDR3nt: TGTGCCAGCAGCCCCAGACTAGCGGGAGGAGAGACCCAGTACTTC; CDR3aa: CASSPRLAGGETQYF
d_gene: .; j_gene: TRBJ1-1; v_gene: TRBV20-1; abundance: many; CDR3nt: TGCAGTGCTTTCTTCGTAGGCACTGAAGCTTTCTTT; CDR3aa: CSAFFVGTEAFF
d_gene: .; j_gene: TRBJ1-5; v_gene: TRBV6-6; abundance: .; CDR3nt: TGTGCCAGCAGTTACTCGGGGCAGGGCGGACAGCCCCAGCATTTT; CDR3aa: CASSYSGQGGQPQHF
d_gene: .; j_gene: TRBJ2-7; v_gene: TRBV28; abundance: many; CDR3nt: TGTGCCAGCAGTCTCCAGGGTCCTCGGCAGTACTTC; CDR3aa: CASSLQGPRQYF
d_gene: .; j_gene: TRBJ2-7; v_gene: TRBV28; abundance: many; CDR3nt: TGTGCCAGCGTAACTTTACAGGGACACTACGAGCAGTACTTC; CDR3aa: CASVTLQGHYEQYF
d_gene: .; j_gene: TRBJ2-7; v_gene: TRBV11-3; abundance: many; CDR3nt: TGTGCCAGCAGCCCGCAGGGGTCCTACGAGCAGTACTTC; CDR3aa: CASSPQGSYEQYF
d_gene: .; j_gene: TRBJ1-1; v_gene: TRBV3-1; abundance: once; CDR3nt: TGTGCCAGCAGCCAAGTAGGGGGCACTGAAGCTTTCTTT; CDR3aa: CASSQVGGTEAFF
d_gene: .; j_gene: TRBJ1-5; v_gene: TRBV28; abundance: many; CDR3nt: TGTGCCACCTCCGGAGCAGCAAGGGGTTCTAATCAGCCCCAGCATTTT; CDR3aa: CATSGAARGSNQPQHF
d_gene: TRBD2; j_gene: TRBJ2-1; v_gene: TRBV2; abundance: .; CDR3nt: TGTGCCAGCATTCCCGGGACTAGCGGGAGAGGTTACAATGAGCAGTTCTTC; CDR3aa: CASIPGTSGRGYNEQFF
d_gene: TRBD1; j_gene: TRBJ1-3; v_gene: TRBV11-3; abundance: .; CDR3nt: TGTGCCAGCAGCTTGAGGACCCCGGGACAGACCTCTGGAAACACCATATATTTT; CDR3aa: CASSLRTPGQTSGNTIYF
d_gene: .; j_gene: TRBJ1-4; v_gene: TRBV25-1; abundance: many; CDR3nt: TGTGCCAGCAGTCAGTCGACTAATGAAAAACTGTTTTTT; CDR3aa: CASSQSTNEKLFF
d_gene: .; j_gene: TRBJ1-5; v_gene: TRBV7-9; abundance: many; CDR3nt: TGTGCCAGCAGCTTAGAGGGGGGTCAGCCCCAGCATTTT; CDR3aa: CASSLEGGQPQHF
d_gene: .; j_gene: TRBJ2-7; v_gene: TRBV28; abundance: many; CDR3nt: TGTGCCAGCAGTTTTTACAGAAGCGAGGAGCAGTACTTC; CDR3aa: CASSFYRSEEQYF
d_gene: .; j_gene: TRBJ1-5; v_gene: TRBV7-2; abundance: few; CDR3nt: TGTGCCAGCAGCCCCGACAGGCACTCTGAAACGTATAGCAATCAGCCCCAGCATTTT; CDR3aa: CASSPDRHSETYSNQPQHF
d_gene: TRBD2; j_gene: TRBJ2-3; v_gene: TRBV11-1; abundance: .; CDR3nt: TGTGCCAGCAGCCCCCAGGGACTAGCGGAAGGGACTAGCACAGATACGCAGTATTTT; CDR3aa: CASSPQGLAEGTSTDTQYF
d_gene: .; j_gene: TRBJ1-5; v_gene: TRBV20-1; abundance: many; CDR3nt: TGCAGTGCTGGGGACATTCATAGCAATCAGCCCCAGCATTTT; CDR3aa: CSAGDIHSNQPQHF
d_gene: .; j_gene: TRBJ2-3; v_gene: TRBV19; abundance: .; CDR3nt: TGTGCCAGTAGTATAGTACAGGGTGCAGATACGCAGTATTTT; CDR3aa: CASSIVQGADTQYF
d_gene: TRBD2; j_gene: TRBJ2-3; v_gene: TRBV19; abundance: many; CDR3nt: TGTGCCACAAGGACTAGCGGAAGCACAGATACGCAGTATTTT; CDR3aa: CATRTSGSTDTQYF
d_gene: .; j_gene: TRBJ2-1; v_gene: TRBV6-4; abundance: .; CDR3nt: TGTGCCAGCATGATAGGGAATGAGCAGTTCTTC; CDR3aa: CASMIGNEQFF
d_gene: TRBD1; j_gene: TRBJ1-2; v_gene: TRBV5-4; abundance: .; CDR3nt: TGTGCCAGCAGCTTGGCCGATATGCAGGGGGCGTATGGCTACACCTTC; CDR3aa: CASSLADMQGAYGYTF
d_gene: TRBD2; j_gene: TRBJ2-1; v_gene: TRBV9; abundance: .; CDR3nt: TGTGCCAGCAGCGTAGGGGGACTACTATTCTCCTACAATGAGCAGTTCTTC; CDR3aa: CASSVGGLLFSYNEQFF
d_gene: .; j_gene: TRBJ1-2; v_gene: TRBV12-3/TRBV12-4; abundance: many; CDR3nt: TGTGCCAGCAGTTCGGGACCAGGGAAAAAGGAGTATGGCTACACCTTC; CDR3aa: CASSSGPGKKEYGYTF
d_gene: TRBD2; j_gene: TRBJ2-1; v_gene: TRBV11-3; abundance: many; CDR3nt: TGTGCCAGCAGCTTAGTAGCGGGAGGCAATGAGCAGTTCTTC; CDR3aa: CASSLVAGGNEQFF
d_gene: .; j_gene: TRBJ2-6; v_gene: TRBV11-3; abundance: few; CDR3nt: TGTACCAGCAGCCTACCTAACTCTGGGGCCAACGTCCTGACTTTC; CDR3aa: CTSSLPNSGANVLTF
d_gene: .; j_gene: TRBJ1-1; v_gene: TRBV19; abundance: .; CDR3nt: TGTGCCAGTAAGGGGGGGGTGAACACTGAAGCTTTCTTT; CDR3aa: CASKGGVNTEAFF
d_gene: .; j_gene: TRBJ2-7; v_gene: TRBV20-1; abundance: few; CDR3nt: TGCAGTGCTCCGGCGGGCGGCACATTGCAATACGAGCAGTACTTC; CDR3aa: CSAPAGGTLQYEQYF